The present entry profiles one TCR beta chain with its context. V shed 8 bases, J shed 6 bases, and the junction held 14 bases outside the gene matches. The V gene's germline CDR1 is MDHEN and CDR2 SYDVKM. This CDR3 comprises 16 residues. The sample comes from a study of blood T cell repertoires in COVID-19. About the research overall: Italy, Spain and the United States were the sources of the convalescent and acute COVID-19 samples.

Original processing methods: Cell counts per sample came from amplifying reference gene primers. The table came from immunoSEQ multiplex PCR; TCRdb's copy has only in-frame clones and leaves some out. That table is the source of V, J and clone size, and D and trimming were worked out from the DNA. Of more than 120,000 clones listed, more than 80% are singletons. Sequences were obtained from peripheral blood. The chain is built from TRBV28 and TRBJ2-1, with 9 bases lining up with TRBD2. This sequence originates from a human donor in a cohort sampled during active COVID-19. The CDR3 DNA is TGTGCCAGCGCAACCCCAGCTAGCGGGACCTTCAATGAGCAGTTCTTC. The encoded protein is CASATPASGTFNEQFF.